This T cell receptor beta chain was profiled in a study of OX40 agonist ivuxolimab in advanced cancers. Some background on the complete study: The costimulatory receptor OX40 (CD134) was targeted by ivuxolimab, a fully human IgG2 agonistic monoclonal antibody. Intravenous ivuxolimab was administered to patients every 2 weeks at six dose levels: 0.01, 0.1, 0.3, 1.5, 3 and 10 mg/kg. Among the roughly 52 dose-escalation patients, approximately 20 had hepatocellular carcinoma, around 15 melanoma, 9 renal cell carcinoma and 9 head and neck cancer. In the dose-escalation cohort, around four fifths of patients were male, and the mean age was approximately 60 years, with a range of roughly 20 to 80. Prior anti-PD-1, anti-PD-L1 or anti-CTLA-4 therapy was permitted, and checkpoint inhibitors had been received by roughly 40% of dose-escalation patients. Partial responses were achieved by three dose-escalation patients, of whom one had hepatocellular carcinoma and two had cutaneous melanoma. Peripheral TCRbeta sequencing aimed to test whether ivuxolimab altered TCR sequence diversity and caused clonal T-cell expansion. The paper describes the monotherapy dose-escalation part (N of about 52 patients) of the phase I trial of ivuxolimab.

CDR1 and CDR2, looked up from the germline V gene, are SNHLY and FYNNEI. CDR3 length: 14 amino acids, cysteine to phenylalanine. The CDR3 DNA has 42 bases and is translated from base 1. Germline trimming: 7 bases from V, 2 bases from J; junction bases outside gene matches: 8. For sequencing of the TCRbeta CDR3 region, genomic DNA was extracted from the sorted cells. TCRbeta CDR3 regions were sequenced using the immunoSEQ Assay. Here the immuneACCESS table is served through TCRdb, limited to in-frame sequences with V and J called. Missing clones are a known gap in these copies; in checked studies unresolved V genes cover under half, and the rest lacks a known reason. This sample has 90,000 or so clones in its table, and nearly 90% of those were observed once. Of the sample, around 0.3% is held by the ten largest clones. Patients with a history of autoimmune disease or receiving systemic immunosuppression were excluded from the trial. Peripheral blood for TCR sequencing was drawn from every dose cohort at baseline, at cycle 4 day 1 and at cycle 7 day 1. Samples came from an open-label, multicenter, first-in-human phase I dose-escalation trial of ivuxolimab. The trial enrolled adults with locally advanced or metastatic head and neck squamous cell, hepatocellular, melanoma or renal cell carcinoma. Before TCR sequencing, CD4+ T cells and CD8+ T cells were sorted from peripheral blood as separate populations.

With regard to this clone: What this receptor recognizes is not known. Base quality data are lacking; no much larger clone is found one base away.

The paper's findings and limits, for the study overall: After ivuxolimab, more expanded clones were found on average in CD8+ T cells than in CD4+ T cells. At doses from 0.1 to 3.0 mg/kg, clonal expansion was seen in both CD4+ and CD8+ blood T cells between baseline and week 6. Low levels of normalized T-cell clonal expansion were also seen in some patients who did not respond. In the 0.1-3.0 mg/kg groups, partial responders were among the patients with the lowest normalized peripheral clonal expansion, particularly in CD8+ T cells. The antigen specificity of the clonally expanded peripheral T cells was not determined.

The sample consisted of CD4+ or CD8+ T cells sorted from blood, taken in a trial of the OX40 agonist ivuxolimab. The sequence derives from an adult with an advanced solid tumor such as melanoma, head and neck, liver or kidney cancer. The chain joins TRBV2 to TRBJ2-7; 7 bases in between match TRBD1. The DNA reads as follows: TGTGCCAGCAAATCAGGACAGGCAGCCTACGAGCAGTACTTC. Its translation reads: CASKSGQAAYEQYF. The full variable domain, completed from the reference TRBV2 and TRBJ2-7 proteins outside the CDR3, reads EPEVTQTPSHQVTQMGQEVILRCVPISNHLYFYWYRQILGQKVEFLVSFYNNEISEKSEIFDDQFSVERPDGSNFTLKIRSTKLEDSAMYFCASKSGQAAYEQYFGPGTRLTVT.